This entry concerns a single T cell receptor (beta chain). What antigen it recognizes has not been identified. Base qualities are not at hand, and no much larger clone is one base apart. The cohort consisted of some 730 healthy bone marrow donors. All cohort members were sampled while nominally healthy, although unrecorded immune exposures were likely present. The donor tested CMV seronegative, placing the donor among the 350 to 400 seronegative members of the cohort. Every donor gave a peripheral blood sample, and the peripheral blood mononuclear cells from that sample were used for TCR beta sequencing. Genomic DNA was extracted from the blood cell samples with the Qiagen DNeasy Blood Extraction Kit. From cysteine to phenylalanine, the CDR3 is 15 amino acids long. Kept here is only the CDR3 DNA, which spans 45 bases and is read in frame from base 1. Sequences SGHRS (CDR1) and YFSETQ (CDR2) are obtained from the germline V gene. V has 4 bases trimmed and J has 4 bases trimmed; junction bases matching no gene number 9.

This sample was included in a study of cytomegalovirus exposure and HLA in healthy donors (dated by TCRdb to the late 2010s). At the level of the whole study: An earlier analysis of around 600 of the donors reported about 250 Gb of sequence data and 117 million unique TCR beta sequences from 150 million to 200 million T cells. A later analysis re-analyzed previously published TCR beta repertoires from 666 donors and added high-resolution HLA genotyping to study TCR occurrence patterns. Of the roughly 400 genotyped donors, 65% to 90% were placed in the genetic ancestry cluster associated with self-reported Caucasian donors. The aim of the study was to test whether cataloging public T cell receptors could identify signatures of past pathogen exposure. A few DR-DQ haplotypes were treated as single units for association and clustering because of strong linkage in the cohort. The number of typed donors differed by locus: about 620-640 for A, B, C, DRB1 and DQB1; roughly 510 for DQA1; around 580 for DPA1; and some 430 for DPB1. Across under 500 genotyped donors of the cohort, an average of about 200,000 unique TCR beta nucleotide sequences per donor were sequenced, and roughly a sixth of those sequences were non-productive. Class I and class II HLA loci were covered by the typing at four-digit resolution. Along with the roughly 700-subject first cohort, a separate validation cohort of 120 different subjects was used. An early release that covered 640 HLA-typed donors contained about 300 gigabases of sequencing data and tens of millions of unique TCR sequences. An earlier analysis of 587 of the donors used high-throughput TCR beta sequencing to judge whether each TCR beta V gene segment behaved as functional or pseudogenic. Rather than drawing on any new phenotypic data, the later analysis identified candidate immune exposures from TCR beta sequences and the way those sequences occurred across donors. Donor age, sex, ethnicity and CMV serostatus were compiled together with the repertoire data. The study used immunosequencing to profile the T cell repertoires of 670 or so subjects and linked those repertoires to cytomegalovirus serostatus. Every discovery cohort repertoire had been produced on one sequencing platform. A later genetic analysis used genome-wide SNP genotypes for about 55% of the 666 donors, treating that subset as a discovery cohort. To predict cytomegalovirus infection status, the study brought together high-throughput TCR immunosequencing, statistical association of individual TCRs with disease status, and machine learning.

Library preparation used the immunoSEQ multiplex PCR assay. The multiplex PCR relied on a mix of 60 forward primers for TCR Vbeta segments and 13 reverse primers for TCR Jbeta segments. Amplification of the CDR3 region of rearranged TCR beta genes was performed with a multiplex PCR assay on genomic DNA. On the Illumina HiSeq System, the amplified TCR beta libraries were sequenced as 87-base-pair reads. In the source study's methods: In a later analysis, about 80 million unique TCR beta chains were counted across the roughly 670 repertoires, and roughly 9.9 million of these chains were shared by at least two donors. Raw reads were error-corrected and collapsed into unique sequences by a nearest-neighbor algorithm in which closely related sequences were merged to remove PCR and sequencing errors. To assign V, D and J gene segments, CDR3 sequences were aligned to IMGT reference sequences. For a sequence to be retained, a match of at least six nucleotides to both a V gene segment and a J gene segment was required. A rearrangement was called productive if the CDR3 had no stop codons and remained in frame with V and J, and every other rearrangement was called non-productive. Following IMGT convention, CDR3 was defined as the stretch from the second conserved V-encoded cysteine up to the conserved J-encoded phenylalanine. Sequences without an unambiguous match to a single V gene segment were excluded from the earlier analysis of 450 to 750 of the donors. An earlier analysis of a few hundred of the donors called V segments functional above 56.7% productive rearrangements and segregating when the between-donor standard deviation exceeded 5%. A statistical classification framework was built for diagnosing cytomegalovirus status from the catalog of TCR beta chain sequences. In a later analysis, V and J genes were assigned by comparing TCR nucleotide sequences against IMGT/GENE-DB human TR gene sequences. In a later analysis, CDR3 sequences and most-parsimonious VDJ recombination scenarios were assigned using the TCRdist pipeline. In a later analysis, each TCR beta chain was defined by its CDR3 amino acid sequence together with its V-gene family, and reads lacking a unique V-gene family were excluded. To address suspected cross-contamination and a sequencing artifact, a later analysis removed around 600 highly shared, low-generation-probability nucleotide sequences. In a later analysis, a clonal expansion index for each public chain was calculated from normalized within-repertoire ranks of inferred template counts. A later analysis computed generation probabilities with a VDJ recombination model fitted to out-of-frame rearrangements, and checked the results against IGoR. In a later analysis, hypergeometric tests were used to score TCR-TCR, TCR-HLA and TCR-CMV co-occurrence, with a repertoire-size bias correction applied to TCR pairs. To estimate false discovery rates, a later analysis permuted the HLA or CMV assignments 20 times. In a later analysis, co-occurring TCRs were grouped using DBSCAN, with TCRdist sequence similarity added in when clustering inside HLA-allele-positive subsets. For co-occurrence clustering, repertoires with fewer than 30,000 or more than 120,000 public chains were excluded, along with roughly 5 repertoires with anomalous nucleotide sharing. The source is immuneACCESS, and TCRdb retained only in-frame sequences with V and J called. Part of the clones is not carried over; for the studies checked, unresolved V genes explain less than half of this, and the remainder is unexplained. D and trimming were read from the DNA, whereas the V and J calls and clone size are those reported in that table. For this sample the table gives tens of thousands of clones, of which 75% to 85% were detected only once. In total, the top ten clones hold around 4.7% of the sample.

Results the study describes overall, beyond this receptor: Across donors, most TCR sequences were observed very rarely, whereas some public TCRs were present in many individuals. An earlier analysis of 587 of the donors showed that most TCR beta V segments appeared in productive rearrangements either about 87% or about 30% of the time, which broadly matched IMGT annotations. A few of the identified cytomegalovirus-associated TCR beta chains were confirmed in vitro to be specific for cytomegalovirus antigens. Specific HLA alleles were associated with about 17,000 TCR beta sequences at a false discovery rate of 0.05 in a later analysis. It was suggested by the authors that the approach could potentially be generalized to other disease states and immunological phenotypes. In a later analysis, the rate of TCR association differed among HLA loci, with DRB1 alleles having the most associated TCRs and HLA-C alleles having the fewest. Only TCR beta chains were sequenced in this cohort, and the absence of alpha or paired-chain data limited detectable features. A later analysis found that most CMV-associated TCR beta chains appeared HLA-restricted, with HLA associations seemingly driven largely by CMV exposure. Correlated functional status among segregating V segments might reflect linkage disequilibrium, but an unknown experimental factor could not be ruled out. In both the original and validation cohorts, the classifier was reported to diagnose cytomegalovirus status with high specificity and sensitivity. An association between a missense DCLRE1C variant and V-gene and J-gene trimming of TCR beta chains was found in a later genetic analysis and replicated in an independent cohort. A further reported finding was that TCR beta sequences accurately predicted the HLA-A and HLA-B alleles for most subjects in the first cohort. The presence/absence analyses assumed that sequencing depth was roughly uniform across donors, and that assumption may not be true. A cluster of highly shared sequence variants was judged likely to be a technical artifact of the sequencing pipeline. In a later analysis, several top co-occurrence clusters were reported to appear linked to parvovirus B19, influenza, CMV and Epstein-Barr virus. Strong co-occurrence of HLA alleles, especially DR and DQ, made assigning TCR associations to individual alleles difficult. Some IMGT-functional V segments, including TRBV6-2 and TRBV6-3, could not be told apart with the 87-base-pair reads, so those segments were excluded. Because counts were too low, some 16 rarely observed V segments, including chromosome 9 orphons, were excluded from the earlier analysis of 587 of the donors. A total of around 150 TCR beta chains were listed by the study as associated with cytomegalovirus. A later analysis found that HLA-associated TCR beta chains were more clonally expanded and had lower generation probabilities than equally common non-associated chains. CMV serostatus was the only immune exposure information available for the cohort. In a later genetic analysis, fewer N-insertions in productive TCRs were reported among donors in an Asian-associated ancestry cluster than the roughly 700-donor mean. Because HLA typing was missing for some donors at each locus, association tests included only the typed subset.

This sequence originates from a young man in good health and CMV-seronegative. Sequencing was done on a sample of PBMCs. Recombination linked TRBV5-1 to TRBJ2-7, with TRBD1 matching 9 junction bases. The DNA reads TGCGCCAGCAGCCCAGCAGGGACAGGGATTTACGAGCAGTACTTC. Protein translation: CASSPAGTGIYEQYF.